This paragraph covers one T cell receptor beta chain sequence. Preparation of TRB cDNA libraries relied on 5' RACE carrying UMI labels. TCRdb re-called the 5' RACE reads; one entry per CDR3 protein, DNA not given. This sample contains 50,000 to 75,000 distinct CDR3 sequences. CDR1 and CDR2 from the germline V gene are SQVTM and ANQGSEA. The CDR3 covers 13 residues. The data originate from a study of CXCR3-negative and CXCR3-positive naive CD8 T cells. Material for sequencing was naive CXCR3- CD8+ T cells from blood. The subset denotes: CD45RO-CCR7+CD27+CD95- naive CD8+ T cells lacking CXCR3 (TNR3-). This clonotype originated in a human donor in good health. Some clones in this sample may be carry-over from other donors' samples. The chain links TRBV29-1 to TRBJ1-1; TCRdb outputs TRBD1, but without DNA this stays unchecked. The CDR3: CSVAGQGFTEAFF. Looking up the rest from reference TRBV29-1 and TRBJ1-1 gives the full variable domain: SAVISQKPSRDICQRGTSLTIQCQVDSQVTMMFWYRQQPGQSLTLIATANQGSEATYESGFVIDKFPISRPNLTFSTLTVSNMSPEDSSIYLCSVAGQGFTEAFFGQGTRLTVV.